The entry below describes one T cell receptor (beta chain). Its antigen remains undetermined. Per-nucleotide qualities are absent, and no much larger clonotype sits a single base away. Using the deep immunoSEQ assay, TCR CDR3 regions were amplified from genomic DNA by multiplex PCR. Genomic DNA extracted from each cell subset was distributed evenly over all wells of several immunoSEQ 96-well plates, and each plate served as one replicate. For sorted subsets, each replicate PCR was loaded with around 220 ng genomic DNA, equivalent to 30,000 or so T cell genomes. The purified libraries were quantified using a Qubit 3.0 fluorometer, sized with a Bioanalyzer 2100, and then quantified again using the KAPA Library Quantification kit. Every immunoSEQ 96-well plate was sequenced on a separate single-read 150-cycle Illumina NextSeq 550 flow cell. For the original study's pipeline: The immunoSEQ output contained only junctional sequences without quality scores, so filtering could not match that applied to full-length reads. To assign V/J genes and CDR3, sequences were annotated against IMGT germline references using PyIR, a Python wrapper for IgBLAST v1.9. Reads were filtered out if the reads had weak V/J assignments (E-value above 1e-6), no CDR3, stop codons, out-of-frame junctions, or ambiguous translated residues. V3J clonotypes were defined by identical inferred V gene, J gene, and CDR3 amino acid sequence. The percentage overlap between two repertoires was calculated by dividing the number of shared unique clonotypes by the size of the smaller repertoire. Richness of each repertoire was evaluated using RTK rarefaction, the Chao1 estimator, and Recon v2.1 estimates of unobserved clonotypes. For all TCRbeta clonotypes obtained by the gDNA method from a few donors, generation probabilities were computed with OLGA. TCRdb took over this immuneACCESS table, retaining in-frame rearrangements with V and J assigned. Such tables are incomplete; in checked studies, under half of the missing clones stem from an unresolved V gene, and the remainder is unexplained. D and trimming were read from the DNA, whereas the V and J calls and clone size are those reported in that table. This sample holds about 2,500,000 clones; 90% to 95% were observed only once. Jointly, the top ten make up roughly 0.14% of the sample.

The record originates from a study of shared clonotypes between healthy human individuals (dated by TCRdb to the early 2020s). Study-wide context: Three men and a couple of women, aged 18 to 49 years, made up the cohort. To increase sequencing depth and limit assay-specific biases, different laboratories used diverse techniques to prepare libraries and sequence TCR repertoires. For each donor, CD4 naive and CD4 memory were each run on three plates, CD8 naive on two plates, and CD8 memory on one plate. The study deeply sequenced blood TCR repertoires of about 5 healthy adults to estimate repertoire size and the extent of clonotype sharing between individuals. Per donor, leukapheresis produced somewhere between about 0.8 and 9 billion PBMCs.

The donors were healthy, HIV-negative adults who had no recently reported acute infections or vaccinations. All donors were Caucasian adults living in Nashville, Tennessee, USA. CD4+ T cells were enriched by magnetic negative selection; naive cells were then positively selected on CD45RA, and the negative fraction formed the memory subset. Blood was collected by leukapheresis, and PBMCs were isolated by Ficoll-Histopaque density gradient centrifugation and then cryopreserved in liquid nitrogen vapor phase. Analytical flow cytometry was used to check the purity and quantity of each magnetically sorted T cell population. Genomic DNA was isolated from each sorted fraction and quantified by UV absorbance on a Nanodrop 2000c. The V end gives up 0 bases and the J end 1 base, leaving 9 bases in the junction not matched to a gene. The CDR3 measures 17 amino acids from cysteine to phenylalanine. The retained sequence is limited to the CDR3, 51 bases, with the frame set at the first base. CDR1 and CDR2 were assigned from the germline V gene as KGHSH and LQKENI.

Study-wide findings and limitations: Naive subsets generally had larger estimated clonotype richness than memory subsets did. Sharing across a few donors was observed for about 5% of naive CD4, over 3% of naive CD8, roughly 2.3% of memory CD4, and roughly 0.4% of memory CD8 clonotypes. Clonotypes shared by all four sorted-subset donors showed higher generation probabilities than non-shared clonotypes. Rarefaction of sorted-subset datasets indicated incomplete sequencing despite the large sequencing depth. Pairwise subsampling indicated that sequencing depth was expected to affect the degree of clonotype sharing among donors. Because the study included only a small number of donors, the genetic and exposure-history diversity represented was limited. Sampling was restricted to blood, and TCR repertoires in tissue are likely to differ from TCR repertoires in blood.

The sample was naive CD4+ T cells sorted from blood. The sample's cell subset or site label is to be understood as: CD45RA+ positively selected. The chain employs TRBV18 and TRBJ2-7; the central 7 bases match TRBD1. The source of this sequence is a man aged 18 to 30 in good health. The DNA sequence is given as TGTGCCAGCTCACCACCGGGGCAGGCAGGGGGTTCCTACGAGCAGTACTTC. Its coded protein is CASSPPGQAGGSYEQYF.